This passage covers 23 T cell receptor beta chains from one sample sequenced in a study of blood T cell repertoires in COVID-19. Repertoires were generated with immunoSEQ multiplex PCR, while TCRdb's copy carries only in-frame clones and drops some. The sample holds approximately 140,000 clones; over 75% are singletons and the top ten take about an eighth. Material: peripheral blood. These receptors were collected from a man aged 55 to 70 with active or convalescent COVID-19.

The genes are TRBV5-4 and TRBJ2-1, with 9 nucleotides matching TRBD2. This CDR3 contains 15 residues. The ends lost 3 bases at V and 7 bases at J; junction bases unmatched: 8. Germline CDR1 and CDR2: SGHNT and YYREEE (reference sequence). CDR3 sequence (DNA): TGTGCCAGCAGCTCCGGAGTAGCGGGAGTGAATGAGCAGTTCTTC. Protein product: CASSSGVAGVNEQFF.

The rearrangement links TRBV19 to TRBJ2-7, with 8 nucleotides matching TRBD1. Trimming at V came to 5 bases and at J to 7 bases, leaving 7 bases not matched to a gene. The germline CDR1 and CDR2 sequences are LNHDA and SQIVND (reference sequence). The CDR3 is made up of 13 amino acids. The DNA of the CDR3 is TGTGCCAGTAGTTCTGACAGGGGTGGAGAGCAGTACTTC. Translating gives CASSSDRGGEQYF.

The V call is TRBV28, the J call TRBJ1-6; maybe TRBD1 (5 bases). The germline V gene has CDR1 MDHEN and CDR2 SYDVKM. The CDR3 contains 17 residues. Deletions cut 3 bases from V and 0 bases from J, with 12 bases between. The CDR3 spells CASSLGTGGSYNSPLHF. In nucleotides, the CDR3 is TGTGCCAGCAGTTTGGGGACGGGGGGCTCCTATAATTCACCCCTCCACTTT.

J is TRBJ1-2 and V is TRBV6-5; a possible D gene is TRBD1 (5 bases). Germline CDR1 MNHEY, CDR2 SVGAGI. CDR3 length: 13 residues. V was shortened by 6 bases and J by 6 bases, with 14 bases between the two germline ends. The DNA for the CDR3 is TGTGCCAGCAGCCCCGACAGCGGGCATGGCTACACCTTC. It is translated as CASSPDSGHGYTF.

This chain joins TRBV5-4 and TRBJ2-1; a weak D match, TRBD2 (5 bases). Trimming pared 4 bases from V and 4 bases from J, leaving 12 bases between. The CDR3 has 14 residues. CDR1 and CDR2 from the germline V gene are SGHNT and YYREEE (reference sequence). CDR3 DNA: TGTGCCAGCAGCCGAGGACTGGAATACAATGAGCAGTTCTTC. It specifies CASSRGLEYNEQFF.

V is TRBV6-4 and J is TRBJ1-6; D may be TRBD1 (6 bases). The CDR3 covers 14 residues. Germline V gene sequence: CDR1 MRHNA, CDR2 SNTAGT. V shed 0 bases and J shed 9 bases, with 9 bases lying between them. The CDR3 DNA reads TGTGCCAGCAGTGACTCCTCCAGGGGTTCACCCCTCCACTTT. It encodes CASSDSSRGSPLHF.

The chain recombines TRBV27 with TRBJ2-7; D not resolved. Germline V gene sequence: CDR1 MNHEY, CDR2 SMNVEV (reference sequence). The CDR3 has 15 residues. Trimming shortened V by 6 bases and J by 0 bases, and 15 bases separated the two germline ends. The CDR3 DNA sequence: TGTGCCAGCAGGATGGCCCTTTCGGGCTCCTACGAGCAGTACTTC. Its translation is CASRMALSGSYEQYF.

This chain joins TRBV7-6 and TRBJ2-5, with 10 bases fitting TRBD1. Germline CDR1 reads SGHVS; CDR2 reads FNYEAQ. V lost 5 bases, J lost 5 bases, and 8 bases stayed unmatched. There are 15 residues in the CDR3. The CDR3 sequence: CASSPDRGRVETQYF. CDR3 nucleotides: TGTGCCAGCAGCCCCGACAGGGGGCGGGTGGAGACCCAGTACTTC.

This clone came up a few times. The CDR3 loop reads CASSLGQNYGYTF. The DNA of the CDR3 is TGTGCCAGCAGTTTGGGACAGAACTATGGCTACACCTTC. The rearrangement joins TRBV27 to TRBJ1-2; 7 bases match TRBD1. There are 13 residues in the CDR3. CDR1 and CDR2 from the germline V gene are MNHEY and SMNVEV (reference sequence). The trim removed 3 bases at V and 2 bases at J, leaving 0 bases unmatched.

The chain carries TRBV7-9 and TRBJ2-1; maybe TRBD2 (5 bases). The CDR3 loop spans 15 amino acids. V was clipped by 5 bases and J by 4 bases, with 15 bases between them. The germline V gene has CDR1 SEHNR and CDR2 FQNEAQ (reference sequence). The CDR3 sequence is CASSPPGFGYNEQFF. CDR3 nucleotide sequence: TGTGCCAGCAGCCCCCCGGGGTTTGGGTACAATGAGCAGTTCTTC.

The chain has TRBV5-5 and TRBJ2-5; D possibly corresponds to TRBD2 (5 bases). The CDR3 is made up of 14 amino acids. Germline V CDR1 and CDR2: SGHKS, YYEKEE (reference sequence). Trimming took 4 bases from V and 4 from J, leaving 14 bases between them. CDR3 sequence reads: CASSTDPAAETQYF. The DNA for the CDR3 is TGTGCCAGCAGCACCGATCCAGCGGCAGAGACCCAGTACTTC.

V gene TRBV5-5 combines with J gene TRBJ1-3; D is unresolved. V lost 0 bases to trimming and J lost 1 base, with 5 bases between them. CDR3 length: 14 residues. CDR1 SGHKS and CDR2 YYEKEE come from the germline V gene (reference sequence). The CDR3 loop is CASSLGLSGNTIYF. The CDR3 region has the DNA TGTGCCAGCAGCTTGGGTCTGTCTGGAAACACCATATATTTT.

V is TRBV20-1 and J is TRBJ2-5, with unresolved D. V dropped 3 bases and J dropped 1 base, with 6 bases sitting between them. The CDR3 extends over 12 amino acids. The germline gives CDR1 DFQATT, CDR2 SNEGSKA (reference sequence). The CDR3 region is CSASPSQETQYF. CDR3 sequence (DNA): TGCAGTGCTAGTCCCAGCCAAGAGACCCAGTACTTC.

The rearrangement joins TRBV23-1 to TRBJ2-1; the match to TRBD2 covers 8 bases. Being an ORF, TRBV23-1 has a function that is uncertain. The ends lost 0 bases at V and 0 bases at J; junction bases unmatched: 10. The CDR3 has 19 residues. The CDR3 DNA reads TGCGCCAGCAGTCAATCTCCATTTGCGGGAGGCTTCTCCTACAATGAGCAGTTCTTC. Translating gives CASSQSPFAGGFSYNEQFF.

V is TRBV11-2 and J is TRBJ2-2; 12 nucleotides line up with TRBD1. The CDR3 has 19 residues. Germline values: CDR1 SGHAT, CDR2 FQNNGV. V lost 1 base, J lost 2 bases, and 8 bases stayed unmatched. The CDR3 sequence: CASSLVGDRGRINTGELFF. The CDR3 DNA follows: TGTGCCAGCAGCTTAGTCGGGGACAGGGGGCGGATAAACACCGGGGAGCTGTTTTTT.

This sequence joins TRBV7-9 and TRBJ2-3, with 9 nucleotides matching TRBD1. The germline CDR1 and CDR2 sequences are SEHNR and FQNEAQ (reference sequence). V shed 5 bases, J shed 6 bases, and the junction held 6 bases outside the gene matches. This CDR3 has 14 residues. CDR3 protein: CASSARDRVDTQYF. The CDR3, as DNA: TGTGCCAGCAGCGCCCGGGACAGGGTGGATACGCAGTATTTT.

The rearrangement joins TRBV7-3 to TRBJ2-6; D is ambiguous. Per the germline V gene, CDR1 is SGHTA and CDR2 is FQGTGA. The CDR3 consists of 17 residues. V lost 2 bases and J 0 bases, leaving 11 bases between the germline ends. The CDR3 nucleotides are TGTGCCAGCAGCTTAGGCCCAGGCCGCTCTGGGGCCAACGTCCTGACTTTC. Its translation: CASSLGPGRSGANVLTF.

Only one count was recorded for this clone. CDR3 in amino acids: CASSPSETVETQYF. CDR3 nucleotide sequence: TGTGCCAGCAGCCCCTCGGAGACAGTGGAGACCCAGTACTTC. The genes are TRBV7-9 and TRBJ2-5; D perhaps matches TRBD1 (5 bases). The CDR3 length is 14 residues. Germline-derived CDR1 and CDR2 are SEHNR and FQNEAQ (reference sequence). Trimming removed 5 bases at V and 5 bases at J, with 15 bases between.

The gene calls are TRBV6-5 and TRBJ1-2; the match to TRBD1 covers 9 bases. The V segment lost 0 bases and the J segment 6 bases; nucleotides outside the gene matches: 2. The CDR3 loop spans 14 amino acids. Per the germline V gene, CDR1 is MNHEY and CDR2 is SVGAGI. The CDR3: CASSYSTGGNGYTF. The CDR3, as DNA: TGTGCCAGCAGTTACTCGACAGGGGGAAATGGCTACACCTTC.

The chain links TRBV30 to TRBJ1-2, with D unresolved. This CDR3 is built from 12 residues. The V end was cut by 4 bases, the J end by 8 bases, with 14 bases between. CDR1 and CDR2 (germline): GTSNPN, SVGIG (reference sequence). CDR3 sequence reads: CAWTKSRLGYTF. The DNA for the CDR3 is TGTGCCTGGACGAAATCGCGACTCGGCTACACCTTC.

The rearrangement links TRBV19 to TRBJ1-2, with 9 positions matching TRBD1. J was trimmed by 4 bases and V by 5 bases; bases with no gene match: 11. In germline, CDR1 is LNHDA, CDR2 SQIVND (reference sequence). This CDR3 spans 16 amino acids. Here the CDR3 DNA reads TGTGCCAGTAGTCCCCAGCGGACAGGGGTCGGCTATGGCTACACCTTC. It specifies CASSPQRTGVGYGYTF. The full variable domain, in which reference TRBV19 and TRBJ1-2 provide the parts outside the CDR3, is DGGITQSPKYLFRKEGQNVTLSCEQNLNHDAMYWYRQDPGQGLRLIYYSQIVNDFQKGDIAEGYSVSREKKESFPLTVTSAQKNPTAFYLCASSPQRTGVGYGYTFGSGTRLTVV.

This chain uses TRBV18 with TRBJ1-6, with TRBD1 identical over 7 bases. Germline loops: CDR1 KGHSH, CDR2 LQKENI. With 5 bases clipped from V and 5 bases from J, the junction kept 12 bases outside the gene matches. This CDR3 is 17 amino acids long. CDR3 in amino acids: CASSSQPLGTDNSPLHF. The CDR3 DNA is TGTGCCAGCTCATCACAGCCCCTCGGGACAGATAATTCACCCCTCCACTTT.

The chain carries TRBV27 and TRBJ1-1, with no clear D. The V gene's germline CDR1 is MNHEY and CDR2 SMNVEV (reference sequence). V was pared by 4 bases and J by 1 base, with 10 bases between. CDR3 length: 14 residues. The CDR3 spells CASSSSYGNTEAFF. The CDR3 DNA reads TGTGCCAGCAGTTCGTCTTACGGGAACACTGAAGCTTTCTTT.